This T cell receptor beta chain originates from a study of T cells in Graves' hyperthyroidism and ophthalmopathy. Germline assignment: CDR1 PRHDT and CDR2 FYEKMQ (reference sequence). This CDR3 is 16 amino acids long. J was trimmed by 8 bases and V by 5 bases; bases with no gene match: 13. The PBMCs were sourced from fresh peripheral blood (more than 9 ml). Amplification yielded TCR beta CDR3 regions, with RNA transcripts as the source. The HTBI primer set was used in a first-round RT-PCR of the TCR CDR3. TCRdb analysed the multiplex PCR reads with MiXCR anew, one entry per CDR3 protein. Of about 290,000 distinct CDR3 sequences listed, around 19% are singletons.

The rearrangement joins TRBV13 to TRBJ1-2; 11 bases align to TRBD1. Sequencing input: blood. The clonotype comes from a man aged 45-65 years with Graves' ophthalmopathy. The CDR3 spells CASSTRTGGGFRGYTF. In nucleotides, the CDR3 is TGTGCCAGCAGCACGAGGACAGGGGGCGGGTTTCGGGGCTACACCTTC.